This passage covers 27 T cell receptor beta chains from one sample sequenced in a study of long-term antiretroviral therapy in people with HIV. The assay used was immunoSEQ (version v3.0), run at survey level. Assay: immunoSEQ multiplex PCR; the TCRdb copy retains only in-frame clones and omits some. Of about 29,000 clones listed, about 88% are singletons. Sample: unsorted PBMCs, taken around 5 years before starting antiretroviral therapy. Source of these receptors: a man aged 45-65 years with HIV.

The J gene is TRBJ2-7, the V gene TRBV29-1; 7 bases align to TRBD1. Germline-derived CDR1 and CDR2 are SQVTM and ANQGSEA. CDR3 length equals 14 residues. V shed 0 bases, J shed 3 bases, and the junction held 5 bases outside the gene matches. CDR3 sequence reads: CSVEDGRQGYEQYF. The CDR3 coding sequence is TGCAGCGTTGAAGATGGTAGACAGGGCTACGAGCAGTACTTC.

The CDR3 DNA follows: TGCGCCAGCAGCTTGGTTCCGGGGGACACAGCTTTCTTT. It encodes CASSLVPGDTAFF. This sequence joins TRBV5-1 and TRBJ1-1, with D tentatively TRBD1 (6 bases). The CDR3 is made up of 13 amino acids. Per the germline V gene, CDR1 is SGHRS and CDR2 is YFSETQ. Trimming removed 0 bases from V and 10 bases from J, with 13 bases in between.

The rearrangement uses TRBV5-1 and TRBJ2-1; TRBD2 matches 9 bases. The junction had 3 bases not matched to a gene; V was cut back by 2 bases and J by 0 bases. Per germline, CDR1 SGHRS and CDR2 YFSETQ. The CDR3 has 16 residues. CDR3 region: CASSFLAGNSYNEQFF. The CDR3 DNA follows: TGCGCCAGCAGCTTTCTAGCGGGGAACTCCTACAATGAGCAGTTCTTC.

The chain uses TRBV12-5 and TRBJ2-3; 8 positions match TRBD1. J lost 2 bases, V lost 7 bases, and 8 bases had no gene match. The V gene's germline CDR1 is LGHNT and CDR2 FRNRAP. The CDR3 totals 15 residues. The CDR3 loop reads CASARGLRSTDTQYF. The DNA of the CDR3 is TGTGCTAGTGCCAGGGGGCTCCGCTCCACAGATACGCAGTATTTT.

J is TRBJ2-7 and V is TRBV2; TRBD2 aligns across 11 bases. V lost 7 bases and J lost 2; bases outside the gene matches: 4. The CDR3 covers 14 residues. Germline V gives CDR1 SNHLY, CDR2 FYNNEI. CDR3 nucleotide sequence: TGTGCCAGCATTGGGACTAGCGGTCCCTACGAGCAGTACTTC. It translates to CASIGTSGPYEQYF. The full variable domain, completed using reference TRBV2 and TRBJ2-7, is EPEVTQTPSHQVTQMGQEVILRCVPISNHLYFYWYRQILGQKVEFLVSFYNNEISEKSEIFDDQFSVERPDGSNFTLKIRSTKLEDSAMYFCASIGTSGPYEQYFGPGTRLTVT.

This clone was counted between two and nine times. This rearrangement joins TRBV20-1 to TRBJ1-1; the D is unclear. The V and J ends lost 4 bases and 4 bases respectively, with 7 bases between them. The CDR3 has 11 residues. The germline V gene encodes CDR1 DFQATT and CDR2 SNEGSKA (reference sequence). CDR3 nucleotide sequence: TGCAGTGCTACGGCAGCCACTGAAGCTTTCTTT. Its translation: CSATAATEAFF.

This chain links TRBV5-1 with TRBJ2-2; a weak D match, TRBD1 (8 bases). Germline CDR1 SGHRS, CDR2 YFSETQ. V was trimmed by 4 bases and J by 4 bases, leaving 20 bases between them. The CDR3 spans 17 residues. As DNA, the CDR3 is TGCGCCAGCAGCCCATATACAGGGGGGGAACCCACCGGGGAGCTGTTTTTT. Translated, it gives CASSPYTGGEPTGELFF.

Only one count was recorded for this clone. The chain combines TRBV9 with TRBJ2-2; possible D gene TRBD2, 6 bases. Germline V lookup: CDR1 SGDLS, CDR2 YYNGEE. The CDR3 spans 15 residues. Between the trimmed V and J ends, which lost 2 bases and 7 bases, there was a span of 15 bases. DNA of the CDR3: TGTGCCAGCAGCGTGGAGGGGTTAGGTGACGGGGAGCTGTTTTTT. Residues: CASSVEGLGDGELFF.

This chain uses TRBV7-3 with TRBJ2-5, with D possibly matching TRBD1 (6 bases). CDR3 length equals 13 residues. V was cut by 5 bases and J by 7 bases, with 14 bases left in between. Germline CDR1 SGHTA, CDR2 FQGTGA. The CDR3 nucleotides read TGTGCCAGCAGCCCCACAGGGTCGGGGACCCAGTACTTC. As protein: CASSPTGSGTQYF. Drawing the rest from reference TRBV7-3 and TRBJ2-5, the complete variable domain is GAGVSQTPSNKVTEKGKYVELRCDPISGHTALYWYRQSLGQGPEFLIYFQGTGAADDSGLPNDRFFAVRPEGSVSTLKIQRTERGDSAVYLCASSPTGSGTQYFGPGTRLLVL.

Written as DNA, the CDR3 is TGTGCCAGCAGTCGGACACGGGGGGGGCGGTCCGGAGGCTATGGCTACACCTTC. Its translation is CASSRTRGGRSGGYGYTF. The rearrangement uses TRBV28 and TRBJ1-2; tentative D call: TRBD1 (6 bases). Deletions cut 5 bases from V and 4 bases from J, with 26 bases between. The V gene's germline CDR1 is MDHEN and CDR2 SYDVKM. This CDR3 spans 18 amino acids.

In regard to this clone: A far larger clone is a single base away, which makes a read error likely. The chain recombines TRBV5-3 with TRBJ1-2, with a weak D call TRBD1 (6 bases). Being an ORF, TRBV5-3 has a function that is uncertain. There are 13 residues in the CDR3. V was shortened by 8 bases and J by 3 bases, with 14 bases between the two germline ends. CDR3 region: CASGGRGDYGYTF. CDR3 bases: TGTGCCAGCGGGGGCAGGGGAGACTATGGCTACACCTTC.

A single count supports this clone. The rearrangement uses TRBV7-9 and TRBJ2-5, with TRBD1 as a possible D gene (5 bases). The germline CDR1 and CDR2 sequences are SEHNR and FQNEAQ (reference sequence). Trimming removed 1 base at V and 5 bases at J, with 14 bases between. CDR3 length equals 15 residues. The CDR3 protein is CASSLVAGPGETQYF. CDR3 coding DNA: TGTGCCAGCAGCTTAGTTGCAGGGCCCGGGGAGACCCAGTACTTC.

The gene calls are TRBV27 and TRBJ1-4; D is ambiguous. The CDR3 sequence is 15 residues long. The V end lost 5 bases, the J end lost 8 bases, and 18 bases lay between the germline ends. CDR1 MNHEY and CDR2 SMNVEV come from the germline V gene (reference sequence). Written as DNA, the CDR3 is TGTGCCAGCAGTCGTCATGAGACACGAGCAGAAAAACTGTTTTTT. This sequence encodes CASSRHETRAEKLFF.

J is TRBJ2-7 and V is TRBV25-1; no firm D call. Deletions cut 5 bases from V and 3 bases from J, with 2 bases between. Germline CDR1 is MGHDK and CDR2 is SYGVNS. The length of the CDR3 is 10 residues. DNA for the CDR3: TGTGCCAGCAGTCACTACGAGCAGTACTTC. Protein product: CASSHYEQYF.

J is TRBJ1-2 and V is TRBV28; tentatively, D is TRBD1 (6 bases). This CDR3 has 13 amino acids. Trimming stripped 2 bases from V and 8 bases from J, with 12 bases between. Looked up from germline, CDR1 is MDHEN and CDR2 is SYDVKM. This CDR3 reads CASSLPTGTGYTF. CDR3 in DNA: TGTGCCAGCAGTTTACCAACAGGGACCGGCTACACCTTC.

This clone was observed once. This chain links TRBV18 with TRBJ1-2; D possibly corresponds to TRBD1 (6 bases). V was clipped by 8 bases and J by 4 bases, with 20 bases between them. The germline gives CDR1 KGHSH, CDR2 LQKENI. The CDR3 is 15 amino acids. Here the CDR3 reads CASNSQWGQIYGYTF. The CDR3 coding sequence is TGTGCCAGCAATTCCCAATGGGGACAAATCTATGGCTACACCTTC.

The CDR3 DNA is TGTGCCAGCAGCGTACCAGGGGGCTCAAGAACCCCCTTTAATGAAAAACTGTTTTTT. Residues: CASSVPGGSRTPFNEKLFF. The rearrangement uses TRBV9 and TRBJ1-4, with 8 bases aligning to TRBD1. J was trimmed by 4 bases and V by 1 base; bases with no gene match: 15. The CDR3 covers 19 residues. CDR1 is SGDLS, CDR2 YYNGEE, per germline.

The chain carries TRBV11-2 and TRBJ2-1, with TRBD2 matching 12 bases. V was clipped by 8 bases and J by 4 bases; unmatched bases: 6. Germline CDR1 SGHAT, CDR2 FQNNGV. The CDR3 sequence is 15 residues long. CDR3 DNA sequence: TGTGCCAGCGCTCGAGGACTAGCGGGGTACAATGAGCAGTTCTTC. Protein product: CASARGLAGYNEQFF.

The chain employs TRBV10-3 and TRBJ2-3; D ambiguous. V shed 0 bases and J shed 6 bases, with 13 bases lying between them. Germline-derived CDR1 and CDR2 are ENHRY and SYGVKD. This CDR3 comprises 15 residues. CDR3 sequence reads: CAISESNSPTDTQYF. As DNA, the CDR3 is TGTGCCATCAGTGAGTCGAACAGTCCCACCGATACGCAGTATTTT.

The chain joins TRBV21-1 to TRBJ2-7. TRBV21-1 is annotated as a pseudogene. The CDR3 is made up of 17 amino acids. The CDR3 DNA follows: TGTGCCAGCACCGAGAGGGGGGACTCTTATCCCGCCTACGAGCAGTACTTC. Translated, it gives CASTERGDSYPAYEQYF.

The V call is TRBV6-1, the J call TRBJ2-6, with 8 bases identical to TRBD1. V dropped 2 bases and J dropped 0; count of bases not matched to a gene: 15. Germline CDR1 is MNHNS and CDR2 is SASEGT. The CDR3 runs 21 residues. The CDR3 bases are TGTGCCAGCAGTGAACGCGCGACAGGGGCCTCGCTATTCTCTGGGGCCAACGTCCTGACTTTC. Translated: CASSERATGASLFSGANVLTF.

The chain links TRBV7-2 to TRBJ1-2; TRBD1 might be the D (6 bases). Germline V gene lookup returns CDR1 SGHTA and CDR2 FQGNSA. V shed 7 bases and J shed 4 bases, with 13 bases lying between them. This CDR3 is built from 13 residues. This chain's CDR3 is CASTSRGRYGYTF. In DNA, the CDR3 is TGTGCCAGCACTAGCAGGGGACGCTATGGCTACACCTTC. Variable domain in full (rest from reference TRBV7-2 and TRBJ1-2): GAGVSQSPSNKVTEKGKDVELRCDPISGHTALYWYRQSLGQGLEFLIYFQGNSAPDKSGLPSDRFSAERTGGSVSTLTIQRTQQEDSAVYLCASTSRGRYGYTFGSGTRLTVV.

V and J are TRBV4-1 and TRBJ2-3, with D perhaps matching TRBD2 (6 bases). Germline lookup yields CDR1 MGHRA and CDR2 YSYEKL. CDR3 size: 15 residues. Trimming cost V 3 bases and J 2 bases, with 12 bases left between them. The CDR3 protein is CASSHLALITDTQYF. CDR3 DNA sequence: TGCGCCAGCAGCCATCTAGCGTTAATCACAGATACGCAGTATTTT.

This sequence joins TRBV7-2 and TRBJ1-2; a possible D gene is TRBD1 (5 bases). Deletions cut 5 bases from V and 0 bases from J, with 13 bases between. From germline, CDR1 is SGHTA and CDR2 FQGNSA. The CDR3 covers 15 residues. As DNA, the CDR3 is TGTGCCAGCAGCGTCGGGACTCTTTCTAACTATGGCTACACCTTC. This codes for CASSVGTLSNYGYTF.

V usage is TRBV21-1 and J usage is TRBJ2-1; TRBD1, the table's D call, was not compared with the DNA. TRBV21-1 is a pseudogene. The CDR3 is made up of 16 amino acids. CDR3: CASSSRDRGLHNEQFF. The CDR3, as DNA: TGTGCCAGCAGCTCAAGGGACAGGGGGCTACACAATGAGCAGTTCTTC.

This rearrangement joins TRBV6-5 to TRBJ1-5; D call uncertain. V lost 4 bases and J lost 8, with 12 bases in between. The CDR3 runs 13 residues. From germline, CDR1 is MNHEY and CDR2 SVGAGI. CDR3 sequence (DNA): TGTGCCAGCAGTTCACTCCGGGAGGAGCCCCAGCATTTT. It translates to CASSSLREEPQHF.

The V and J genes are TRBV7-2 and TRBJ2-7; D is perhaps TRBD1 (5 bases). The CDR3 consists of 13 residues. Germline loops: CDR1 SGHTA, CDR2 FQGNSA. The ends were cut back, 5 bases at V and 3 bases at J, with 11 bases in the middle. CDR3 protein: CASSGRVLYEQYF. The CDR3 nucleotides read TGTGCCAGCAGCGGCAGGGTTCTCTACGAGCAGTACTTC.